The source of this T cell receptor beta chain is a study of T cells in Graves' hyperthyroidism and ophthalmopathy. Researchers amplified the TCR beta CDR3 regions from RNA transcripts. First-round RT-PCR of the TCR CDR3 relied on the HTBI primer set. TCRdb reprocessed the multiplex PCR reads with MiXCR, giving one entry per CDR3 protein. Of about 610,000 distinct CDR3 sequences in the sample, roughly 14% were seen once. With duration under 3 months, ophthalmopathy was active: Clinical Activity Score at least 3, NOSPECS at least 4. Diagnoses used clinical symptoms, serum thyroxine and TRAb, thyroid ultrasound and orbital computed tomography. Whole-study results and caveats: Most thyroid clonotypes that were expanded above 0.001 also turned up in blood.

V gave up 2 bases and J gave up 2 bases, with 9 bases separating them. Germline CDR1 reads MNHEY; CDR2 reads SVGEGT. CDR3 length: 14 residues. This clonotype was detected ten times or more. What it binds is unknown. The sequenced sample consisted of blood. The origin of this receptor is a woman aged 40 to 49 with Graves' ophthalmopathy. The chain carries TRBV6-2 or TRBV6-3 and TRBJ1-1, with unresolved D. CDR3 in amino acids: CASSYDSGNTEAFF. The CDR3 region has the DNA TGTGCCAGCAGTTACGATAGTGGAAACACTGAAGCTTTCTTT.